These 21 T cell receptor beta chains were sequenced from one sample in a study of vaccination and CD4 T cells after COVID-19. The antigens of these receptors remain unknown. The sample's treatment: roughly ten-day PBMC culture with coronavirus spike peptide pools or control peptides (ViraFEST assay). The Oncomine TCR Beta short-read assay sequenced DNA from cultured CD4+ T cells. Each CDR3 protein is one row after TCRdb ran MiXCR on the PCR reads. Among some 20,000 distinct CDR3 sequences listed, roughly three fifths were seen once. The specimen was CD4+ T cells from blood, cultured in vitro, collected after SARS-CoV-2 vaccination. The receptors were sampled from a human donor who had recovered from COVID-19.

The chain joins TRBV12-3 or TRBV12-4 to TRBJ1-1; tentatively, D is TRBD1 (5 bases). Trimming left V 6 bases short and J 5 bases short, with 16 bases between. The CDR3 loop spans 14 amino acids. CDR3 residues: CASSFRVGRTEAFF. The CDR3 region has the DNA TGTGCCAGCAGCTTCAGGGTAGGGAGGACTGAAGCTTTCTTT.

The chain links TRBV5-1 to TRBJ1-6; possible D gene TRBD1, 5 bases. The CDR3 runs to 14 residues. CDR1 and CDR2 from the germline V gene are SGHRS and YFSETQ. V lost 4 bases to trimming and J lost 8 bases, with 13 bases between them. The DNA of the CDR3 is TGCGCCAGCAGCAACGCAGGGTTTGATTCACCCCTCCACTTT. Protein product: CASSNAGFDSPLHF.

CDR3 DNA sequence: TGTGCCATCGAGACGCTGGCGAGAAACACTGAAGCTTTCTTT. Translating it yields CAIETLARNTEAFF. This chain links TRBV30 with TRBJ1-1; no clear D. Per germline, CDR1 GTSNPN and CDR2 SVGIG (reference sequence). V dropped 8 bases and J dropped 2 bases, with 18 bases sitting between them. There are 14 residues in the CDR3.

J is TRBJ1-1 and V is TRBV7-2; no clear D gene. This CDR3 is 14 amino acids long. Germline assignment: CDR1 SGHTA and CDR2 FQGNSA. The V gene lost 1 base and the J gene lost 0 bases, with 6 bases spanning the gap. CDR3 sequence: CASSLGYMNTEAFF. The CDR3 bases are TGTGCCAGCAGCTTAGGCTATATGAACACTGAAGCTTTCTTT.

This clonotype was seen a few times. The V gene is TRBV15, the J gene TRBJ1-1; D unresolved. CDR1 is LNHNV, CDR2 YYDKDF, per germline (reference sequence). CDR3 length: 17 residues. V lost 0 bases to trimming and J lost 2 bases, with 16 bases between them. The CDR3 region is CATSREKIGSGNTEAFF. The DNA for the CDR3 is TGTGCCACCAGCAGAGAGAAAATTGGGTCGGGTAACACTGAAGCTTTCTTT. Using reference TRBV15 and TRBJ1-1 for the parts outside the CDR3, the full variable domain is DAMVIQNPRYQVTQFGKPVTLSCSQTLNHNVMYWYQQKSSQAPKLLFHYYDKDFNNEADTPDNFQSRRPNTSFCFLDIRSPGLGDTAMYLCATSREKIGSGNTEAFFGQGTRLTVV.

This clonotype was seen only once. The V gene is TRBV19, the J gene TRBJ2-7, with 8 bases aligning to TRBD2. This CDR3 has 15 residues. CDR1 is LNHDA, CDR2 SQIVND, per germline (reference sequence). With 6 bases clipped from V and 3 bases from J, the junction kept 10 bases outside the gene matches. The CDR3 bases are TGTGCCAGTAGGCCCCCGGGAGGGACGGTCTACGAGCAGTACTTC. It codes for CASRPPGGTVYEQYF.

This clonotype was detected once. This chain uses TRBV7-6 with TRBJ1-6, with TRBD1 as a possible D gene (6 bases). CDR3 length: 18 residues. V lost 5 bases, J lost 5 bases, and 22 bases lay in between. The germline V gene has CDR1 SGHVS and CDR2 FNYEAQ. CDR3 DNA: TGTGCCAGCAGCACAACCACGGGCAGGGGATTTAATAATTCACCCCTCCACTTT. The encoded protein is CASSTTTGRGFNNSPLHF.

This chain joins TRBV6-1 and TRBJ2-3; TRBD2 aligns across 14 bases. V lost 6 bases and J lost 3; bases outside the gene matches: 5. The germline gives CDR1 MNHNS, CDR2 SASEGT. The CDR3 runs 16 residues. The DNA for the CDR3 is TGTGCCAGCAGCCGAGGACTAGCGGGAGGAACAGATACGCAGTATTTT. Translating gives CASSRGLAGGTDTQYF.

This chain uses TRBV19 with TRBJ2-3, with 8 bases that match TRBD2. Per germline, CDR1 LNHDA and CDR2 SQIVND (reference sequence). The CDR3 runs 18 residues. The trim removed 3 bases at V and 0 bases at J, leaving 11 bases unmatched. CDR3 coding DNA: TGTGCCAGTAGTATTAGGCCTGGGAGCGGGGGAAGCACAGATACGCAGTATTTT. It yields the protein CASSIRPGSGGSTDTQYF.

This rearrangement joins TRBV5-4 to TRBJ1-2, with D perhaps TRBD1 (6 bases). Germline assignment: CDR1 SGHNT and CDR2 YYREEE (reference sequence). V was clipped by 4 bases and J by 2 bases, with 9 bases between them. The CDR3 has 13 amino acids. The CDR3 sequence is CASSRQGNYGYTF. As DNA, the CDR3 is TGTGCCAGCAGCCGCCAGGGGAACTATGGCTACACCTTC.

This clonotype was counted between two and nine times. The chain recombines TRBV19 with TRBJ1-6, with 7 nucleotides matching TRBD1. Germline values: CDR1 LNHDA, CDR2 SQIVND (reference sequence). Trimming cost V 1 base and J 8 bases; bases outside gene matches: 2. The CDR3 covers 14 residues. The CDR3 bases are TGTGCCAGTAGTATAGGAGGGGGCTATTCACCCCTCCACTTT. Translation: CASSIGGGYSPLHF. The entire variable domain, with the rest obtained from reference TRBV19 and TRBJ1-6, is as follows: DGGITQSPKYLFRKEGQNVTLSCEQNLNHDAMYWYRQDPGQGLRLIYYSQIVNDFQKGDIAEGYSVSREKKESFPLTVTSAQKNPTAFYLCASSIGGGYSPLHFGNGTRLTVT.

The chain uses TRBV11-3 and TRBJ1-2, with unresolved D. V lost 3 bases and J lost 4, with 12 bases in between. Germline V lookup: CDR1 SGHNT, CDR2 YENEEA. The CDR3 has 14 residues. CDR3 DNA sequence: TGTGCCAGCAGCTTGGATCAATATAGCTATGGCTACACCTTC. As protein: CASSLDQYSYGYTF.

This clonotype was seen a handful of times. The genes are TRBV20-1 and TRBJ1-2, with 7 bases aligning to TRBD1. CDR3 length: 14 residues. Per the germline V gene, CDR1 is DFQATT and CDR2 is SNEGSKA (reference sequence). Trimming cost V 5 bases and J 4 bases; bases outside gene matches: 10. The CDR3 region is CSAESGTARYGYTF. In DNA form, the CDR3 reads TGCAGTGCTGAGTCCGGGACAGCGCGCTATGGCTACACCTTC.

The chain is built from TRBV7-9 and TRBJ2-2, with a possible D match to TRBD2 (7 bases). The germline V and J ends were trimmed by 3 bases and 6 bases, with 17 bases remaining between them. Per the germline V gene, CDR1 is SEHNR and CDR2 is FQNEAQ (reference sequence). The CDR3 contains 16 residues. The CDR3 loop is CASSFETGGAAGELFF. DNA for the CDR3: TGTGCCAGCAGCTTCGAGACGGGGGGCGCAGCCGGGGAGCTGTTTTTT.

The V gene is TRBV12-3 or TRBV12-4, the J gene TRBJ2-5; D is tentatively TRBD1 or TRBD2 (5 bases each). With 5 bases removed from V and 3 bases from J, the gap between germline ends came to 7 bases. The CDR3 extends over 12 amino acids. The DNA for the CDR3 is TGTGCCAGCAGTGGGACCAAAGAGACCCAGTACTTC. Translation gives CASSGTKETQYF.

This clonotype was recorded once. The chain employs TRBV6-1 and TRBJ1-6; 10 nucleotides agree with TRBD1. The CDR3 is 14 amino acids. V gave up 5 bases and J gave up 17 bases; unmatched junction bases: 12. Germline V CDR1 and CDR2: MNHNS, SASEGT. The CDR3 protein is CASSQTHGQGVIHF. The CDR3 coding sequence is TGTGCCAGCAGTCAAACCCACGGACAGGGGGTAATCCACTTT.

The chain recombines TRBV20-1 with TRBJ2-5; maybe TRBD1 (6 bases). V lost 1 base to trimming and J lost 1 base, with 13 bases between them. Germline V gene lookup returns CDR1 DFQATT and CDR2 SNEGSKA (reference sequence). The CDR3 covers 15 residues. The CDR3: CSARVVQGPQETQYF. DNA of the CDR3: TGCAGTGCTAGAGTAGTGCAGGGGCCCCAAGAGACCCAGTACTTC.

The chain combines TRBV20-1 with TRBJ1-6; D ambiguous. V lost 1 base, J lost 0 bases, and 7 bases lay in between. The CDR3 has 15 residues. CDR1 is DFQATT and CDR2 is SNEGSKA in the germline V gene (reference sequence). The CDR3 coding sequence is TGCAGTGCTAGAGTGGGCAGCTCCTATAATTCACCCCTCCACTTT. Encoded protein: CSARVGSSYNSPLHF.

This clonotype was recorded once. The chain carries TRBV20-1 and TRBJ2-2; D unclear. CDR3 length: 13 amino acids. The V end lost 1 base, the J end lost 6 bases, and 9 bases lay between the germline ends. Germline values: CDR1 DFQATT, CDR2 SNEGSKA (reference sequence). The CDR3 region has the DNA TGCAGTGCTAGAGTTCTTAGAGCCGGGGAGCTGTTTTTT. Protein sequence: CSARVLRAGELFF.

The rearrangement uses TRBV18 and TRBJ1-5, with D possibly being TRBD1 (5 bases). The CDR3 is 14 residues long. Germline CDR1 is KGHSH and CDR2 is LQKENI. Between the trimmed V and J ends, which lost 2 bases and 6 bases, there was a span of 11 bases. The chain's CDR3 is CASSPNTGGQPQHF. CDR3 DNA: TGTGCCAGCTCACCAAATACGGGGGGTCAGCCCCAGCATTTT.

This rearrangement joins TRBV19 to TRBJ2-1, with 7 bases matching TRBD2. The V segment lost 3 bases and the J segment 0 bases; nucleotides outside the gene matches: 5. This CDR3 region has 16 residues. CDR1 is LNHDA, CDR2 SQIVND, per germline (reference sequence). CDR3 nucleotide sequence: TGTGCCAGTAGTATCTATCGCGGGAGCTCCTACAATGAGCAGTTCTTC. This codes for CASSIYRGSSYNEQFF. Full variable domain (remainder filled in from reference TRBV19 and TRBJ2-1): DGGITQSPKYLFRKEGQNVTLSCEQNLNHDAMYWYRQDPGQGLRLIYYSQIVNDFQKGDIAEGYSVSREKKESFPLTVTSAQKNPTAFYLCASSIYRGSSYNEQFFGPGTRLTVL.